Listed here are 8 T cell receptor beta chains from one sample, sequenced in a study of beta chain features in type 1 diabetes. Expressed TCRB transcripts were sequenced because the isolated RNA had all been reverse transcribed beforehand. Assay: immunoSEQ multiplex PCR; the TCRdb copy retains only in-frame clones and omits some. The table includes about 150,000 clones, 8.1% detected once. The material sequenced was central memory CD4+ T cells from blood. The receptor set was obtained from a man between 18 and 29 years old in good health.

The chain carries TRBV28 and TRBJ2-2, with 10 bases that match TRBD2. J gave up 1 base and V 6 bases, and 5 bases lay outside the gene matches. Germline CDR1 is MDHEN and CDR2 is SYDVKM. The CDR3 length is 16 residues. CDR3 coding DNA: TGTGCCAGCAGAAAACGGACTAGCGGGAACACCGGGGAGCTGTTTTTT. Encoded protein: CASRKRTSGNTGELFF.

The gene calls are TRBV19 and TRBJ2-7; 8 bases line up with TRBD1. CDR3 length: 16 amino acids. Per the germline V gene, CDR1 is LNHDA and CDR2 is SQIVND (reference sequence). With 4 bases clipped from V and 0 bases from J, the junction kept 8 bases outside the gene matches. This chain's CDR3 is CASSTLGQGSSYEQYF. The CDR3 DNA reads TGTGCCAGTAGTACCCTCGGACAGGGATCCTCCTACGAGCAGTACTTC.

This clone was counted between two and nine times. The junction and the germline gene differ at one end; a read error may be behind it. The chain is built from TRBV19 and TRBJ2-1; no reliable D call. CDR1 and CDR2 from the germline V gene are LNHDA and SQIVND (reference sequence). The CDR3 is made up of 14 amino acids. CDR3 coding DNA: TGTGCCAGTGGTATGGAGAGGTCTAACAATGAGCAGTTCTTC. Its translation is CASGMERSNNEQFF.

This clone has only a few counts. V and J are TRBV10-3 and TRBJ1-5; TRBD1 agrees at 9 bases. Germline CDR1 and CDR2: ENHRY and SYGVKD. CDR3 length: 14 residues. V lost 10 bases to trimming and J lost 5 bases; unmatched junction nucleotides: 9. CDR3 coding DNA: TGTGCCACCCGTAGTACAGGGGGCGATCAGCCCCAGCATTTT. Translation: CATRSTGGDQPQHF.

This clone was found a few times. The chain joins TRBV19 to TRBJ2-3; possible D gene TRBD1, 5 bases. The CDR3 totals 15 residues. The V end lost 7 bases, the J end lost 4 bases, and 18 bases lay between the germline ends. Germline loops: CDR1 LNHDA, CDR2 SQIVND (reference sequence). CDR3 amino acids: CASTLSTATPDTQYF. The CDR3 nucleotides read TGTGCCAGTACCTTATCGACAGCCACACCAGATACGCAGTATTTT.

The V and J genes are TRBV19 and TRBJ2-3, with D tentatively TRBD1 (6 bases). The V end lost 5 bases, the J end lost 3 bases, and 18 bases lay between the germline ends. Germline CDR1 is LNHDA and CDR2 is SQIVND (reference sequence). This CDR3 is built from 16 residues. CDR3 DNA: TGTGCCAGTAGTCAGGGGACCGTTTCCCTTACAGATACGCAGTATTTT. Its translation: CASSQGTVSLTDTQYF.

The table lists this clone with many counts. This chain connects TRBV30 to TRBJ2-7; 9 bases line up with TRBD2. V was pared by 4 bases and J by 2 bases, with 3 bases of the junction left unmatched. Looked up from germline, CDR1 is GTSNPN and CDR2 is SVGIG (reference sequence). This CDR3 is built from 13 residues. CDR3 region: CAWTKRGAYEQYF. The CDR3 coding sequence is TGTGCCTGGACGAAGCGGGGGGCCTACGAGCAGTACTTC.

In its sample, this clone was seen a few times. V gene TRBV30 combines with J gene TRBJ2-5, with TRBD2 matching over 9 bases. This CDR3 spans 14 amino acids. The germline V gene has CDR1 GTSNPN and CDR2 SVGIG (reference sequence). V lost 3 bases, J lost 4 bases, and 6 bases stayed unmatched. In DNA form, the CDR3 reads TGTGCCTGGAGCCGGGGACTAGCTAGAGAGACCCAGTACTTC. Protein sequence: CAWSRGLARETQYF.